This section outlines one T cell receptor (beta chain) sequence together with its context. Its antigen is unidentified. This entry belongs to a study of T cell responses to AZD1222 COVID-19 vaccine. Regarding the study as a whole: Recipients of two AZD1222 doses showed rising Spike-specific TCR breadth and depth.

The CDR3 loop spans 13 amino acids. Germline CDR1 MNHEY, CDR2 SMNVEV (reference sequence). Trimming took 4 bases from V and 3 from J, leaving 9 bases between them. Clones were sequenced by immunoSEQ multiplex PCR, and TCRdb holds only the in-frame ones, with some missing. This repertoire shows more than 95,000 clones, 75% to 90% found once; its top ten account for around 8.7%. Specimen: peripheral blood, collected on day 0 of AZD1222 vaccination. The rearrangement uses TRBV27 and TRBJ1-2; a weak D match, TRBD1 (5 bases). The TCR sequence derives from an adult in good health. The CDR3 region is CASSSDSHYGYTF. In DNA, the CDR3 is TGTGCCAGCAGTTCCGACAGCCACTATGGCTACACCTTC.